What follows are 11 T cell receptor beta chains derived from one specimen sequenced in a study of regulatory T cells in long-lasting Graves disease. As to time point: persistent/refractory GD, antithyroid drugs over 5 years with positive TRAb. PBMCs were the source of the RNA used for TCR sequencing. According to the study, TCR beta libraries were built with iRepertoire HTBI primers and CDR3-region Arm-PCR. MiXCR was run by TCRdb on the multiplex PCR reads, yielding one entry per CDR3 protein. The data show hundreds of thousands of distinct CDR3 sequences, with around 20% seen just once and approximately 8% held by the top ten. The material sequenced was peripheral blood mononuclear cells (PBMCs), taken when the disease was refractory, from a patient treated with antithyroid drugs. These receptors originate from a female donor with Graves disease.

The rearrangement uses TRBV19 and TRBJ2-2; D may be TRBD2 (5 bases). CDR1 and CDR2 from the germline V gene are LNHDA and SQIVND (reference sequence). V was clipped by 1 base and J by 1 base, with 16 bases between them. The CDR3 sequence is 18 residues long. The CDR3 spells CASSIGGPRVMNTGELFF. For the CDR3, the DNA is TGTGCCAGTAGTATAGGAGGGCCGAGGGTCATGAACACCGGGGAGCTGTTTTTT.

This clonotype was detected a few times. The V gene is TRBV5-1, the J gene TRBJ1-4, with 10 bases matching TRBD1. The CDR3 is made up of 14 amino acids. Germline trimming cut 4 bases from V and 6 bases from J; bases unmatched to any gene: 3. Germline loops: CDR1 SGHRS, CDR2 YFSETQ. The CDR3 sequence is CASSLTGGHEKLFF. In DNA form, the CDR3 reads TGCGCCAGCAGCCTGACAGGGGGCCATGAAAAACTGTTTTTT.

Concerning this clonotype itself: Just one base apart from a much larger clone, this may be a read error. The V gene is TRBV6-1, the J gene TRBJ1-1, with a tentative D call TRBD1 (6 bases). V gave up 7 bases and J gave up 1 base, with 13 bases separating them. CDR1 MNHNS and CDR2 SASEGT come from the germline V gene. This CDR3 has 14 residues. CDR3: CASILQQGNTEAFF. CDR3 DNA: TGTGCCAGCATATTACAACAGGGGAACACTGAAGCTTTCTTT.

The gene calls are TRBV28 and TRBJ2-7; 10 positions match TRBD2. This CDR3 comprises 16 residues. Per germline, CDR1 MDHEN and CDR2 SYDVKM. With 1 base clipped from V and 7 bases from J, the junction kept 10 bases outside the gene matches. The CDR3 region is CASSLSPSGRLGEQYF. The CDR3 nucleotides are TGTGCCAGCAGTTTATCTCCTAGCGGGAGACTCGGGGAGCAGTACTTC.

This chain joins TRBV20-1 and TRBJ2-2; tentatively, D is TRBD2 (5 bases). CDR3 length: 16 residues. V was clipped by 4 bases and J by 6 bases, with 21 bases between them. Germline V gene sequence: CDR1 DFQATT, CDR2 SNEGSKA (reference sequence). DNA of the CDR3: TGCAGTGCTAATCCGACTATGAGGCTTAACGCCGGGGAGCTGTTTTTT. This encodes CSANPTMRLNAGELFF.

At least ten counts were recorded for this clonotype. CDR3 in amino acids: CASRIGSLETQYF. The CDR3 bases are TGTGCCAGCAGAATCGGGAGTTTAGAGACCCAGTACTTC. The chain has TRBV2 and TRBJ2-5; the D gene is possibly TRBD2 (6 bases). This CDR3 is built from 13 residues. Germline-derived CDR1 and CDR2 are SNHLY and FYNNEI. The ends were cut back, 6 bases at V and 4 bases at J, with 12 bases in the middle.

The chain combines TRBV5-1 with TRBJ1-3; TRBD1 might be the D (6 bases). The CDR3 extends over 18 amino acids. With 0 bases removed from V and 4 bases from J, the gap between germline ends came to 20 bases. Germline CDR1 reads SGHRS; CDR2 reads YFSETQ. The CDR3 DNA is TGCGCCAGCAGCTTGGCCGGCTCCAATACAGGGCCAGGAAACACCATATATTTT. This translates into CASSLAGSNTGPGNTIYF.

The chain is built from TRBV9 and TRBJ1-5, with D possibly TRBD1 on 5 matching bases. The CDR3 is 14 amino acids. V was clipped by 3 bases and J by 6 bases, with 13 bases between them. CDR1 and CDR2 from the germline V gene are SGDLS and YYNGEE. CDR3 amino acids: CASSEGGEGQPQHF. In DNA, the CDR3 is TGTGCCAGCAGCGAGGGAGGGGAGGGTCAGCCCCAGCATTTT. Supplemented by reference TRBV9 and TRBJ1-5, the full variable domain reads DSGVTQTPKHLITATGQRVTLRCSPRSGDLSVYWYQQSLDQGLQFLIQYYNGEERAKGNILERFSAQQFPDLHSELNLSSLELGDSALYFCASSEGGEGQPQHFGDGTRLSIL.

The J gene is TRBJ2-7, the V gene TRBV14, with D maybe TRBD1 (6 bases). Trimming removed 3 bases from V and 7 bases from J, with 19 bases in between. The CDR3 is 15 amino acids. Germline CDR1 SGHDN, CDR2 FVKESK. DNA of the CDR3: TGTGCCAGCAGCCATTCGGACAGTCTCTTGGTGGAGCAGTACTTC. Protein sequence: CASSHSDSLLVEQYF.

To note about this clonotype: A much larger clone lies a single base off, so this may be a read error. CDR3 protein: CASSYSIPALRSTIYF. The CDR3 DNA sequence: TGTGCCAGCAGTTACTCGATCCCAGCACTAAGAAGCACCATATATTTT. The chain carries TRBV6-6 and TRBJ1-3; D is unclear. Trimming removed 0 bases at V and 9 bases at J, with 18 bases between. This CDR3 has 16 residues. In germline, CDR1 is MNHNY, CDR2 SVGAGI (reference sequence).

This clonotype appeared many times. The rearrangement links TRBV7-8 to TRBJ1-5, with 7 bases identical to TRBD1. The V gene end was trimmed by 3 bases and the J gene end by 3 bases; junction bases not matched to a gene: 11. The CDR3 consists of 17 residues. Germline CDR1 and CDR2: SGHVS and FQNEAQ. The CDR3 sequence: CASSFSPRQGFNQPQHF. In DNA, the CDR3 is TGTGCCAGCAGCTTTAGCCCCCGACAGGGATTCAATCAGCCCCAGCATTTT.